The 23 T cell receptor beta chains below all came from one sample that was sequenced in a study of cytomegalovirus exposure and HLA in healthy donors. Researchers ran the PCR with 60 Vbeta and 13 Jbeta primers. Profiling relied on immunoSEQ multiplex PCR, and the TCRdb table lists in-frame clones only, not all of them. This sample has roughly 120,000 clones, with 80% to 85% found just once. The sample was PBMCs. These TCRs come from a man aged 25-45 years in good health and CMV-seropositive.

The V gene is TRBV4-1, the J gene TRBJ2-4; a weak D match, TRBD1 (5 bases). The CDR3 totals 18 residues. V lost 4 bases and J lost 0, with 19 bases in between. Germline CDR1 is MGHRA and CDR2 is YSYEKL. As DNA, the CDR3 is TGCGCCAGCAGCCCGCGACCAGGGCTCCCTATAGCCAAAAACATTCAGTACTTC. Protein sequence: CASSPRPGLPIAKNIQYF.

The table lists this clone with a count of one. The chain couples TRBV20-1 to TRBJ1-2; D ambiguous. There are 10 residues in the CDR3. Germline V gives CDR1 DFQATT, CDR2 SNEGSKA (reference sequence). Trimming shortened V by 5 bases and J by 5 bases, and 6 bases separated the two germline ends. CDR3: CSADGYGYTF. For the CDR3, the DNA is TGCAGTGCTGACGGGTATGGCTACACCTTC.

The chain is built from TRBV5-5 and TRBJ2-7, with D possibly being TRBD1 (6 bases). CDR1 is SGHKS and CDR2 is YYEKEE in the germline V gene (reference sequence). The CDR3 spans 14 residues. Trimming cost V 3 bases and J 2 bases, with 12 bases left between them. The CDR3 reads CASSYREFAYEQYF. The CDR3 coding sequence is TGTGCCAGCAGCTACAGGGAGTTTGCCTACGAGCAGTACTTC.

This chain connects TRBV2 to TRBJ1-2; 7 bases are shared with TRBD1. This CDR3 contains 13 residues. Germline values: CDR1 SNHLY, CDR2 FYNNEI. Trimming at V came to 10 bases and at J to 4 bases, leaving 9 bases not matched to a gene. The CDR3 here is CATRDSYLYGYTF. CDR3 bases: TGTGCCACCCGGGACAGTTACCTCTATGGCTACACCTTC.

The chain couples TRBV15 to TRBJ2-5; 8 bases line up with TRBD1. The ends lost 0 bases at V and 4 bases at J; junction bases unmatched: 19. Germline V lookup: CDR1 LNHNV, CDR2 YYDKDF (reference sequence). The CDR3 runs to 20 residues. The CDR3 DNA is TGTGCCACCAGCAGAGATTATCAGGGGGCCCTCCGTACGGTCCGAGAGACCCAGTACTTC. Translation gives CATSRDYQGALRTVRETQYF.

V is TRBV5-4 and J is TRBJ2-5; 12 nucleotides align to TRBD1. The J call may be incorrect, as the DNA end agrees better with TRBJ2-7. The CDR3 loop spans 14 amino acids. The germline V gene has CDR1 SGHNT and CDR2 YYREEE (reference sequence). The CDR3 DNA sequence: TGTGCCAGCAGCTCTGGGACAGGGGGCGGCGAGCAGTACTTC. Residues: CASSSGTGGGEQYF.

This chain connects TRBV5-4 to TRBJ2-5, with 10 bases identical to TRBD2. V shed 1 base and J 4 bases; nucleotides not matched to a gene: 4. The CDR3 runs to 15 residues. Germline CDR1 is SGHNT and CDR2 is YYREEE (reference sequence). For the CDR3, the DNA is TGTGCCAGCAGCTTGACTAGCGGGACGGGAGAGACCCAGTACTTC. It translates to CASSLTSGTGETQYF. Combining the CDR3 with reference TRBV5-4 and TRBJ2-5 gives the whole variable domain ETGVTQSPTHLIKTRGQQVTLRCSSQSGHNTVSWYQQALGQGPQFIFQYYREEENGRGNFPPRFSGLQFPNYSSELNVNALELDDSALYLCASSLTSGTGETQYFGPGTRLLVL.

The DNA of the CDR3 is TGTGCCAGCAGACCGACAGGCTCCTATGGCTACACCTTC. Amino acid sequence: CASRPTGSYGYTF. V gene TRBV6-5 combines with J gene TRBJ1-2; TRBD1 might be the D (6 bases). The germline CDR1 and CDR2 sequences are MNHEY and SVGAGI. Trimming left V 6 bases short and J 4 bases short, with 12 bases between. This CDR3 has 13 amino acids.

The genes are TRBV2 and TRBJ1-2, with 9 bases aligning to TRBD1. Trimming at V came to 6 bases and at J to 5 bases, leaving 10 bases not matched to a gene. The CDR3 has 15 amino acids. Germline V CDR1 and CDR2: SNHLY, FYNNEI. The CDR3 protein is CASSDIGQGWYGYTF. CDR3 DNA: TGTGCCAGCAGCGACATTGGACAGGGGTGGTATGGCTACACCTTC.

The chain carries TRBV2 and TRBJ1-4; no reliable D call. V lost 1 base to trimming and J lost 5 bases, with 8 bases between them. The CDR3 consists of 14 residues. The germline gives CDR1 SNHLY, CDR2 FYNNEI. The CDR3 spells CASSEDSFNEKLFF. For the CDR3, the DNA is TGTGCCAGCAGTGAAGACAGCTTCAATGAAAAACTGTTTTTT.

V gene TRBV9 combines with J gene TRBJ2-7; D is possibly TRBD2 (6 bases). Deletions cut 0 bases from V and 0 bases from J, with 13 bases between. The V gene's germline CDR1 is SGDLS and CDR2 YYNGEE. The CDR3 consists of 16 residues. The CDR3 DNA follows: TGTGCCAGCAGCGTAGGGGGGGACGGGATCTCCTACGAGCAGTACTTC. It codes for CASSVGGDGISYEQYF.

Comment on this clone: The sample holds other DNA sequences that translate to the same CDR3. The J gene is TRBJ1-1, the V gene TRBV5-1; the match to TRBD1 covers 11 bases. The germline V gene has CDR1 SGHRS and CDR2 YFSETQ. Germline trimming cut 2 bases from V and 2 bases from J; bases unmatched to any gene: 5. There are 16 residues in the CDR3. Here the CDR3 DNA reads TGCGCCAGCAGCTTCGGACAGGGGGCGGTAAACACTGAAGCTTTCTTT. Encoded protein: CASSFGQGAVNTEAFF.

The V and J genes are TRBV5-4 and TRBJ2-3; D might be TRBD2 (6 bases). This CDR3 has 13 amino acids. V was clipped by 4 bases and J by 5 bases, with 11 bases between them. Per germline, CDR1 SGHNT and CDR2 YYREEE (reference sequence). CDR3 amino acids: CASSLPEGDTQYF. The CDR3 coding sequence is TGTGCCAGCAGCCTGCCGGAGGGAGATACGCAGTATTTT.

This clone was seen a single time. The chain recombines TRBV19 with TRBJ2-7, with D possibly matching TRBD2 (6 bases). The V gene's germline CDR1 is LNHDA and CDR2 SQIVND (reference sequence). The CDR3 extends over 17 amino acids. V gave up 3 bases and J gave up 2 bases, with 20 bases separating them. In DNA, the CDR3 is TGTGCCAGTAGTATTAATATGGAGGGTTGGGGAACCTACGAGCAGTACTTC. Protein sequence: CASSINMEGWGTYEQYF.

V is TRBV5-1 and J is TRBJ2-7, with 7 positions matching TRBD1. The CDR3 runs to 14 residues. The germline V gene has CDR1 SGHRS and CDR2 YFSETQ. The V segment lost 4 bases and the J segment 6 bases; nucleotides outside the gene matches: 10. CDR3 sequence (DNA): TGCGCCAGCAGCCCCGGGACAGCGGCGGCCGAGCAGTACGTC. It specifies CASSPGTAAAEQYV.

The chain uses TRBV15 and TRBJ2-1, with 9 bases fitting TRBD2. Trimming removed 6 bases from V and 8 bases from J; junction bases left unmatched: 11. Germline V gene lookup returns CDR1 LNHNV and CDR2 YYDKDF (reference sequence). CDR3 size: 15 residues. The CDR3 is CATSTGLAPVDEQFF. CDR3 sequence (DNA): TGTGCCACCAGTACGGGACTAGCTCCGGTCGATGAGCAGTTCTTC.

The V and J genes are TRBV5-1 and TRBJ1-2, with 8 nucleotides matching TRBD1. The germline V gene encodes CDR1 SGHRS and CDR2 YFSETQ. CDR3 length equals 13 residues. V shed 4 bases, J shed 7 bases, and the junction held 6 bases outside the gene matches. The CDR3 DNA reads TGCGCCAGCAGCCAGACAGGGGATACTGGCTACACCTTC. This translates into CASSQTGDTGYTF.

V is TRBV5-4 and J is TRBJ1-1; D gene uncertain. Trimming took 0 bases from V and 0 from J, leaving 6 bases between them. Germline V gene data show CDR1 as SGHNT and CDR2 as YYREEE (reference sequence). The CDR3 contains 14 residues. CDR3 nucleotides: TGTGCCAGCAGCTTGGAGGCGGTGAACACTGAAGCTTTCTTT. It yields the protein CASSLEAVNTEAFF.

This clone has just a few counts. The rearrangement joins TRBV6-6 to TRBJ2-2, with D unresolved. Germline loops: CDR1 MNHNY, CDR2 SVGAGI (reference sequence). The CDR3 contains 11 residues. The V and J ends lost 4 bases and 5 bases respectively, with 2 bases between them. For the CDR3, the DNA is TGTGCCAGCAGTTCAACCGGGGAGCTGTTTTTT. This translates into CASSSTGELFF.

The rearrangement uses TRBV2 and TRBJ1-1; tentatively, D is TRBD1 (5 bases). There are 15 residues in the CDR3. Looked up from germline, CDR1 is SNHLY and CDR2 is FYNNEI. Trimming left V 5 bases short and J 6 bases short, with 19 bases between. This CDR3 is CASSPQGGGLSEAFF. As DNA, the CDR3 is TGTGCCAGCAGTCCCCAGGGAGGAGGACTCTCTGAAGCTTTCTTT.

This chain joins TRBV28 and TRBJ2-6, with no clear D. Trimming took off 4 bases at V and 3 bases at J, with 13 bases between the two ends. The germline CDR1 and CDR2 sequences are MDHEN and SYDVKM. This CDR3 region has 16 residues. The DNA for the CDR3 is TGTGCCAGCAGTTCCAGACTTGTTTTTGGGGCCAACGTCCTGACTTTC. It translates to CASSSRLVFGANVLTF.

This clone turned up a few times. The chain couples TRBV30 to TRBJ2-1; D is unresolved. Between the trimmed V and J ends, which lost 1 base and 5 bases, there was a span of 12 bases. The CDR3 covers 14 residues. Germline V gives CDR1 GTSNPN, CDR2 SVGIG (reference sequence). This CDR3 is CAWSGLTSNNEQFF. CDR3 bases: TGTGCCTGGAGTGGTCTAACTTCCAACAATGAGCAGTTCTTC.

The chain recombines TRBV5-4 with TRBJ2-1; TRBD2 matches 10 bases. V was clipped by 1 base and J by 5 bases; unmatched bases: 6. This CDR3 contains 16 residues. Germline lookup yields CDR1 SGHNT and CDR2 YYREEE (reference sequence). The CDR3 DNA follows: TGTGCCAGCAGCTTGTCGGCTAGCGGGAGAAACAATGAGCAGTTCTTC. Amino acid sequence: CASSLSASGRNNEQFF.